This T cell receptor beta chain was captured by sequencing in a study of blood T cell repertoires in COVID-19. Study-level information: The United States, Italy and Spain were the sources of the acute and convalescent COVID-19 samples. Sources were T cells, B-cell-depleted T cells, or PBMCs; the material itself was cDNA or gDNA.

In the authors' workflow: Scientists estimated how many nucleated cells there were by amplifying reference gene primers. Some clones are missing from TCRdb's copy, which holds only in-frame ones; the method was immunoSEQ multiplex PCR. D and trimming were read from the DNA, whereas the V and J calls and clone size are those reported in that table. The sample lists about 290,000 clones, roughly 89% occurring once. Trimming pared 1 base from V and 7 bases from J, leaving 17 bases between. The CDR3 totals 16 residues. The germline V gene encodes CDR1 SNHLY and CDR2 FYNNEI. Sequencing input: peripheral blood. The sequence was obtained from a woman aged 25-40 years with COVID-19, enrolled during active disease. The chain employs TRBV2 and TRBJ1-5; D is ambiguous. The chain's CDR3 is CASSEESLIVGQPQHF. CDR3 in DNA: TGTGCCAGCAGTGAAGAGTCACTCATTGTGGGCCAGCCCCAGCATTTT.